The clone carrying this TCR beta chain came up many times. What it binds is unknown. These data are taken from a study of T-cell memory formation after mild COVID-19. In the study overall: Clustering of TCRs was largely donor specific.

Trimming at V came to 0 bases and at J to 9 bases, leaving 8 bases not matched to a gene. The germline gives CDR1 SGHTA, CDR2 FQGNSA. The length of the CDR3 is 16 residues. Constant-segment primers served in 5'RACE that generated TCR alpha and TCR beta cDNA libraries bearing sample barcodes and UMIs. MiXCR, run by TCRdb on the 5' RACE reads, gives a single entry per CDR3 protein. Among 200,000 to 250,000 distinct CDR3 sequences listed, 7.5% to 10% were seen once. Notes on the study in general: Balance between CD4 and CD8 was seen in clones contracting day 15 to 85, and a CD4+ lean was seen in later expanders. CD4+ clones that contracted lay mainly in CM and EM; CD8+ ones lay in EMRA.

Specimen: PBMCs or a T cell subset sorted from them (not recorded which). This rearrangement joins TRBV7-2 to TRBJ2-1; 10 bases align to TRBD2. The source of this sequence is a man aged 18 to 29 who had mild COVID-19 (a few samples of this study predate the infection). Cell type and time point are not known. This CDR3 is CASSLATQAGGGEQFF. The CDR3 region has the DNA TGTGCCAGCAGCTTAGCGACGCAAGCGGGGGGGGGTGAGCAGTTCTTC. Variable domain in full (rest from reference TRBV7-2 and TRBJ2-1): GAGVSQSPSNKVTEKGKDVELRCDPISGHTALYWYRQSLGQGLEFLIYFQGNSAPDKSGLPSDRFSAERTGGSVSTLTIQRTQQEDSAVYLCASSLATQAGGGEQFFGPGTRLTVL.